The 2 T cell receptor beta chains listed next were all sequenced from one sample in a study of cytomegalovirus exposure and HLA in healthy donors (dated by TCRdb to the late 2010s). Library preparation used the immunoSEQ multiplex PCR assay. A mixture of 60 forward primers for TCR Vbeta segments and 13 reverse primers for TCR Jbeta segments was used in the multiplex PCR. What TCRdb holds here is the immuneACCESS table cut down to in-frame rearrangements. Part of the clones is not present; checked against another copy, under half of the missing clones reflect an unresolved V gene, and the others are unexplained. This sample is represented by under 150,000 clones; 73% of them were singletons. Together, the top ten hold roughly 1.3% of the sample. The sample comprised PBMCs. The source of these receptors is a middle-aged woman in good health and CMV-seronegative.

This clone was seen a handful of times. V and J are TRBV4-1 and TRBJ1-2; TRBD1 is a possible D gene (6 bases). The CDR3 is 16 amino acids. The V and J ends lost 0 bases and 2 bases respectively, with 13 bases between them. Germline CDR1 is MGHRA and CDR2 is YSYEKL. The CDR3 loop is CASSQDGGSSNYGYTF. Written as DNA, the CDR3 is TGCGCCAGCAGCCAAGATGGGGGCTCCTCCAACTATGGCTACACCTTC.

This clone was seen just once. V gene TRBV11-2 combines with J gene TRBJ2-1, with 8 bases aligning to TRBD2. The V and J ends lost 4 bases and 7 bases, in that order; junction bases with no gene match: 9. The CDR3 is made up of 15 amino acids. The germline V gene encodes CDR1 SGHAT and CDR2 FQNNGV. The CDR3 sequence is CASSSYQGGGNEQFF. DNA for the CDR3: TGTGCCAGCAGCTCGTACCAGGGCGGGGGGAATGAGCAGTTCTTC.